Below, 27 T cell receptor beta chains from the same sample are listed, as sequenced in a study of blood T cell repertoires in COVID-19. Measured with immunoSEQ multiplex PCR; TCRdb has only the in-frame clones, and not every one. The table shows over 80,000 clones, with around 72% occurring only once. Sequencing was carried out using peripheral blood. The receptors stem from a man between 65 and 80 years old with COVID-19, enrolled during active disease.

This chain connects TRBV30 to TRBJ2-2, with D perhaps matching TRBD1 (6 bases). CDR1 GTSNPN and CDR2 SVGIG come from the germline V gene (reference sequence). Trimming removed 3 bases at V and 0 bases at J, with 20 bases between. This CDR3 is 18 amino acids long. The CDR3 here is CAWSFLSGTLTNTGELFF. The CDR3 DNA sequence: TGTGCCTGGAGCTTCCTCTCCGGGACACTTACGAACACCGGGGAGCTGTTTTTT.

V usage is TRBV9 and J usage is TRBJ2-7, with 10 positions matching TRBD2. Germline V gene lookup returns CDR1 SGDLS and CDR2 YYNGEE. The junction had 15 bases not matched to a gene; V was cut back by 0 bases and J by 3 bases. The CDR3 is 19 amino acids. The CDR3 spells CASSVVPTSGITPDYEQYF. In nucleotides, the CDR3 is TGTGCCAGCAGCGTAGTTCCAACTAGCGGGATTACCCCGGACTACGAGCAGTACTTC.

In its sample, this clone was seen once. This chain uses TRBV28 with TRBJ2-7; 8 positions match TRBD2. V lost 6 bases, J lost 4 bases, and 8 bases stayed unmatched. The germline CDR1 and CDR2 sequences are MDHEN and SYDVKM. This CDR3 has 14 residues. The CDR3 is CASSRGGTSYEQYF. The CDR3 DNA is TGTGCCAGCAGCCGGGGGGGGACCTCTTACGAGCAGTACTTC.

The genes are TRBV7-2 and TRBJ2-3, with D possibly being TRBD2 (6 bases). This CDR3 is 16 amino acids long. Germline V lookup: CDR1 SGHTA, CDR2 FQGNSA. Trimming pared 1 base from V and 4 bases from J, leaving 15 bases between. The CDR3 coding sequence is TGTGCCAGCAGCTTAGGCCCGGGAGTAGGACCAGATACGCAGTATTTT. Its protein product is CASSLGPGVGPDTQYF.

This chain connects TRBV4-1 to TRBJ2-7; D is possibly TRBD1 (6 bases). Germline CDR1 and CDR2: MGHRA and YSYEKL. V shed 2 bases and J shed 2 bases, with 16 bases lying between them. The CDR3 has 16 amino acids. The CDR3 loop is CASSQNDRRRAYEQYF. Here the CDR3 DNA reads TGCGCCAGCAGCCAAAACGACAGGAGACGGGCCTACGAGCAGTACTTC.

The rearrangement links TRBV4-1 to TRBJ2-2, with D unresolved. The V end was cut by 0 bases, the J end by 5 bases, with 16 bases between. Germline lookup yields CDR1 MGHRA and CDR2 YSYEKL. The CDR3 loop spans 17 amino acids. The CDR3 DNA is TGCGCCAGCAGCCAAGACTCAGCGCGTCCTGCTACCGGGGAGCTGTTTTTT. Protein: CASSQDSARPATGELFF.

V and J are TRBV21-1 and TRBJ2-4; no DNA check was done on the table's D call, TRBD2. TRBV21-1 is a listed pseudogene. CDR3 length: 17 residues. The CDR3 DNA reads as TGTGCCAGATTGGGGACTAGCGGGAGCAAAGCCAAAAACATTCAGTACTTC. This gives the protein CARLGTSGSKAKNIQYF.

V is TRBV20-1 and J is TRBJ2-7; 7 bases fit TRBD1. The length of the CDR3 is 9 residues. CDR1 and CDR2 from the germline V gene are DFQATT and SNEGSKA (reference sequence). V lost 5 bases, J lost 9 bases, and 1 base stayed unmatched. CDR3 region: CSAQGVQYF. The DNA for the CDR3 is TGCAGTGCTCAGGGGGTGCAGTACTTC.

V usage is TRBV5-1 and J usage is TRBJ2-7; weak D call: TRBD2 (5 bases). Between the trimmed V and J ends, which lost 3 bases and 7 bases, there was a span of 14 bases. The CDR3 has 13 amino acids. The germline gives CDR1 SGHRS, CDR2 YFSETQ. The CDR3 sequence is CASSSIRTSEQYF. CDR3 sequence (DNA): TGCGCCAGCAGCTCCATCCGAACTAGTGAGCAGTACTTC.

V usage is TRBV5-1 and J usage is TRBJ2-1, with a weak D call TRBD2 (5 bases). Germline lookup yields CDR1 SGHRS and CDR2 YFSETQ. The CDR3 has 14 residues. Trimming took off 4 bases at V and 5 bases at J, with 13 bases between the two ends. CDR3 loop: CASSGGRPDNEQFF. For the CDR3, the DNA is TGCGCCAGCAGCGGTGGGAGACCGGACAATGAGCAGTTCTTC.

This clone was observed a single time. J is TRBJ2-7 and V is TRBV19; TRBD2 matches 7 bases. This CDR3 has 16 amino acids. CDR1 is LNHDA and CDR2 is SQIVND in the germline V gene (reference sequence). Unmatched junction bases numbered 9, after V lost 2 bases and J lost 2 bases. CDR3 coding DNA: TGTGCCAGTAGTATATCCCCTGGGAGGGGAGCCTACGAGCAGTACTTC. The encoded protein is CASSISPGRGAYEQYF.

V gene TRBV6-5 combines with J gene TRBJ1-2; TRBD1 might be the D (6 bases). CDR3 size: 13 residues. Germline V gene data show CDR1 as MNHEY and CDR2 as SVGAGI. Between the trimmed V and J ends, which lost 6 bases and 8 bases, there was a span of 16 bases. The CDR3 DNA is TGTGCCAGCAGAACCCTGAGACAGGCAGGCTACACCTTC. Amino acids: CASRTLRQAGYTF.

This sequence joins TRBV20-1 and TRBJ2-2; D is uncertain. V lost 3 bases to trimming and J lost 6 bases, with 5 bases between them. This CDR3 spans 11 amino acids. The germline CDR1 and CDR2 sequences are DFQATT and SNEGSKA (reference sequence). As DNA, the CDR3 is TGCAGTGCTAGGTCATCCGGGGAGCTGTTTTTT. It encodes CSARSSGELFF.

This clone was observed a handful of times. This rearrangement joins TRBV5-4 to TRBJ2-5, with 8 bases that match TRBD1. Germline CDR1 and CDR2: SGHNT and YYREEE (reference sequence). V lost 4 bases and J lost 4; bases outside the gene matches: 9. The length of the CDR3 is 15 residues. CDR3 in DNA: TGTGCCAGCAGCAGACCGGACAGGGTCTCAGAGACCCAGTACTTC. Protein product: CASSRPDRVSETQYF.

The chain carries TRBV5-5 and TRBJ1-4; possibly TRBD1 for D (5 bases). The CDR3 runs to 12 residues. Trimming left V 0 bases short and J 10 bases short, with 7 bases between. CDR1 and CDR2 (germline): SGHKS, YYEKEE (reference sequence). This CDR3 reads CASSLVQGKLFF. The CDR3 DNA follows: TGTGCCAGCAGCTTGGTTCAGGGAAAACTGTTTTTT.

J is TRBJ2-1 and V is TRBV30; 14 nucleotides match TRBD2. The germline CDR1 and CDR2 sequences are GTSNPN and SVGIG (reference sequence). J lost 7 bases, V lost 5 bases, and 10 bases had no gene match. The CDR3 loop spans 16 amino acids. CDR3 amino acids: CAWGGTTSGRVNEQFF. In nucleotides, the CDR3 is TGTGCCTGGGGGGGGACGACTAGCGGGAGGGTAAATGAGCAGTTCTTC.

The genes are TRBV5-1 and TRBJ2-2; TRBD2 matches 12 bases. The CDR3 totals 17 residues. CDR1 and CDR2 (germline): SGHRS, YFSETQ. J was trimmed by 4 bases and V by 4 bases; bases with no gene match: 8. CDR3 sequence reads: CASSAQKLAGGTGELFF. The CDR3 DNA reads as TGCGCCAGCAGCGCCCAAAAACTAGCGGGAGGCACCGGGGAGCTGTTTTTT.

This clone showed up just once. The chain combines TRBV4-2 with TRBJ2-1; 10 nucleotides align to TRBD2. Looked up from germline, CDR1 is LGHNA and CDR2 is YNFKEQ. The ends lost 4 bases at V and 4 bases at J; junction bases unmatched: 19. CDR3 length: 20 amino acids. As DNA, the CDR3 is TGTGCCAGCAGCCGTCAGGGAGGTGGATCCTTAGCGGGAGGATACAATGAGCAGTTCTTC. Translation gives CASSRQGGGSLAGGYNEQFF.

This chain joins TRBV11-1 and TRBJ1-6; the D gene is possibly TRBD1 (6 bases). The V and J ends lost 6 bases and 7 bases respectively, with 13 bases between them. The CDR3 is 14 residues long. CDR1 and CDR2 from the germline V gene are SGHAT and FQDESV (reference sequence). The CDR3 loop is CASSFTGSNSPLHF. CDR3 DNA sequence: TGTGCCAGCAGTTTTACAGGGTCGAATTCACCCCTCCACTTT.

The rearrangement links TRBV5-6 to TRBJ2-1; D perhaps matches TRBD2 (6 bases). Per germline, CDR1 SGHDT and CDR2 YYEEEE. The CDR3 length is 14 residues. Deletions cut 0 bases from V and 4 bases from J, with 8 bases between. CDR3 sequence reads: CASSLGSGYNEQFF. CDR3 nucleotide sequence: TGTGCCAGCAGCTTGGGTAGCGGTTACAATGAGCAGTTCTTC.

The DNA for the CDR3 is TGTGCCAGCAGTTCTACAGGGTCCGAGCAGTACTTC. It codes for CASSSTGSEQYF. The V call is TRBV27, the J call TRBJ2-7, with D possibly being TRBD1 (6 bases). There are 12 residues in the CDR3. The germline V and J ends were trimmed by 4 bases and 6 bases, with 10 bases remaining between them. The germline V gene has CDR1 MNHEY and CDR2 SMNVEV (reference sequence).

This chain links TRBV9 with TRBJ2-1, with 9 bases aligning to TRBD2. Germline V gene lookup returns CDR1 SGDLS and CDR2 YYNGEE. This CDR3 contains 15 residues. With 0 bases clipped from V and 6 bases from J, the junction kept 4 bases outside the gene matches. The CDR3 bases are TGTGCCAGCAGCGTAGGCGGGAGGGCCATCAATGAGCAGTTCTTC. This translates into CASSVGGRAINEQFF. Full variable domain (rest looked up from reference TRBV9 and TRBJ2-1): DSGVTQTPKHLITATGQRVTLRCSPRSGDLSVYWYQQSLDQGLQFLIQYYNGEERAKGNILERFSAQQFPDLHSELNLSSLELGDSALYFCASSVGGRAINEQFFGPGTRLTVL.

The chain carries TRBV7-8 and TRBJ1-5; the D gene is possibly TRBD1 (6 bases). The CDR3 covers 15 residues. Trimming left V 4 bases short and J 3 bases short, with 13 bases between. CDR1 and CDR2 from the germline V gene are SGHVS and FQNEAQ. CDR3 DNA sequence: TGTGCCAGCAGCTGGGGGGGGGCCCACAATCAGCCCCAGCATTTT. It yields the protein CASSWGGAHNQPQHF.

This clone is a singleton in its sample. The V gene is TRBV10-1, the J gene TRBJ2-5; 11 bases are shared with TRBD2. Germline V CDR1 and CDR2: WNHNN, SYGVQD (reference sequence). The J segment lost 2 bases and the V segment lost 7 bases, leaving 6 bases of the junction unmatched. The CDR3 extends over 15 amino acids. The CDR3 DNA reads TGCGCCAGCAATAAGACTAGCGGGGTACAAGAGACCCAGTACTTC. It yields the protein CASNKTSGVQETQYF.

The gene calls are TRBV28 and TRBJ2-2, with 8 bases identical to TRBD2. The CDR3 consists of 19 residues. Germline CDR1 and CDR2: MDHEN and SYDVKM. The V and J ends lost 3 bases and 5 bases, in that order; junction bases with no gene match: 17. In nucleotides, the CDR3 is TGTGCCAGCAGTTTCCCTCTCCTCCGGACTAGCCGTGGGACCGGGGAGCTGTTTTTT. It is translated as CASSFPLLRTSRGTGELFF.

This clone is a singleton in its sample. This chain links TRBV28 with TRBJ2-3, with D uncertain. V lost 7 bases, J lost 0 bases, and 14 bases lay in between. Germline CDR1 is MDHEN and CDR2 is SYDVKM. This CDR3 region has 15 residues. CDR3 region: CASTEPIKSTDTQYF. CDR3 nucleotides: TGTGCCAGCACCGAGCCCATCAAGAGCACAGATACGCAGTATTTT.

Here the CDR3 reads CASSSIILTGTGANVLTF. In nucleotides, the CDR3 is TGTGCCAGCAGCTCCATAATCTTAACAGGGACTGGGGCCAACGTCCTGACTTTC. This sequence joins TRBV7-2 and TRBJ2-6, with D possibly TRBD1 on 6 matching bases. There are 18 residues in the CDR3. Trimming left V 4 bases short and J 2 bases short, with 18 bases between. CDR1 and CDR2 from the germline V gene are SGHTA and FQGNSA.